This entry lists 29 T cell receptor beta chains sequenced from one sample in a study of cytomegalovirus exposure and HLA in healthy donors (dated by TCRdb to about 2017). Receptor libraries were prepared by the immunoSEQ multiplex PCR assay. For the multiplex PCR, a mixture combining 60 forward primers for TCR Vbeta segments and 13 reverse primers for TCR Jbeta segments was used. In TCRdb, the immuneACCESS table is reduced to in-frame sequences with V and J assigned. These tables do not hold every clone; where another copy was compared, an unresolved V gene accounts for under half, and the others remain unexplained. This sample's clone table shows around 50,000 clones. The ten largest clones add up to roughly 9.6% of the sample. The specimen was PBMCs. All receptors come from a woman aged 50 to 60 in good health and CMV-seropositive.

V usage is TRBV20-1 and J usage is TRBJ2-3; tentative D call: TRBD2 (5 bases). V was trimmed by 5 bases and J by 7 bases, leaving 10 bases between them. This CDR3 contains 11 residues. The germline V gene encodes CDR1 DFQATT and CDR2 SNEGSKA (reference sequence). CDR3 residues: CSASLVNTQYF. The CDR3 DNA follows: TGCAGTGCTTCACTAGTGAATACGCAGTATTTT.

CDR3 region: CASSQAPLTGGASPLHF. The CDR3 nucleotides read TGTGCCAGCAGCCAAGCCCCCCTAACAGGGGGAGCATCACCCCTCCACTTT. V is TRBV14 and J is TRBJ1-6; the match to TRBD1 covers 8 bases. The V and J ends lost 1 base and 10 bases, in that order; junction bases with no gene match: 12. CDR3 length equals 17 residues. Germline-derived CDR1 and CDR2 are SGHDN and FVKESK.

The J gene is TRBJ2-7, the V gene TRBV5-4; 7 nucleotides agree with TRBD1. CDR1 is SGHNT and CDR2 is YYREEE in the germline V gene (reference sequence). Trimming removed 2 bases from V and 0 bases from J; junction bases left unmatched: 5. There are 15 residues in the CDR3. The CDR3 loop reads CASSLGGSFSYEQYF. The CDR3 DNA reads TGTGCCAGCAGCTTAGGGGGCAGCTTCTCCTACGAGCAGTACTTC.

The rearrangement uses TRBV19 and TRBJ2-3; D perhaps matches TRBD1 (5 bases). This CDR3 region has 18 residues. V shed 3 bases and J shed 0 bases, with 19 bases lying between them. Germline-derived CDR1 and CDR2 are LNHDA and SQIVND (reference sequence). DNA of the CDR3: TGTGCCAGTAGTATGGACATTCTCTCCAGGAGAAGCACAGATACGCAGTATTTT. It encodes CASSMDILSRRSTDTQYF. Full variable domain (missing parts from reference TRBV19 and TRBJ2-3): DGGITQSPKYLFRKEGQNVTLSCEQNLNHDAMYWYRQDPGQGLRLIYYSQIVNDFQKGDIAEGYSVSREKKESFPLTVTSAQKNPTAFYLCASSMDILSRRSTDTQYFGPGTRLTVL.

The V and J genes are TRBV6-1 and TRBJ2-7, with 8 bases aligning to TRBD2. The germline V gene has CDR1 MNHNS and CDR2 SASEGT. V lost 4 bases, J lost 3 bases, and 8 bases stayed unmatched. The CDR3 spans 15 residues. CDR3 protein: CASSVGLVGVYEQYF. In DNA form, the CDR3 reads TGTGCCAGCAGTGTGGGACTAGTGGGCGTCTACGAGCAGTACTTC.

This sequence joins TRBV28 and TRBJ1-1; no clear D. Germline V gives CDR1 MDHEN, CDR2 SYDVKM. Trimming took 3 bases from V and 1 from J, leaving 6 bases between them. This CDR3 region has 13 residues. In DNA, the CDR3 is TGTGCCAGCAGTTTTCCAGGGAACACTGAAGCTTTCTTT. Amino acids: CASSFPGNTEAFF.

The chain couples TRBV5-1 to TRBJ2-7; D might be TRBD1 (6 bases). CDR1 is SGHRS, CDR2 YFSETQ, per germline. The length of the CDR3 is 14 residues. The V and J ends lost 0 bases and 3 bases respectively, with 10 bases between them. DNA for the CDR3: TGCGCCAGCAGCTTGGATACAGGGCTCTACGAGCAGTACTTC. It specifies CASSLDTGLYEQYF. The full variable domain, in which reference TRBV5-1 and TRBJ2-7 provide the parts outside the CDR3, is KAGVTQTPRYLIKTRGQQVTLSCSPISGHRSVSWYQQTPGQGLQFLFEYFSETQRNKGNFPGRFSGRQFSNSRSEMNVSTLELGDSALYLCASSLDTGLYEQYFGPGTRLTVT.

This sequence joins TRBV6-1 and TRBJ2-5; possible D gene TRBD1, 6 bases. The DNA end is a closer match to TRBJ2-7, so the J assignment may be wrong. This CDR3 is 14 amino acids long. The germline gives CDR1 MNHNS, CDR2 SASEGT. The CDR3 loop is CASSTDRPDYEQYF. CDR3 nucleotides: TGTGCCAGCAGCACCGACAGGCCCGACTACGAGCAGTACTTC.

The chain links TRBV12-2 to TRBJ2-7; the DNA was not used to check the table's D call, TRBD2. TRBV12-2 is labeled a pseudogene. This CDR3 has 16 residues. The DNA of the CDR3 is TGTGCAAGTCGCTTAGTTGTTAGCGGGAGTACCTACGAGCAGTACTTC. Its protein product is CASRLVVSGSTYEQYF.

The CDR3 nucleotides read TGCGCCAGCAGCCTGGGCAAGGACAGGATCTCTGGAAACACCATATATTTT. It is translated as CASSLGKDRISGNTIYF. The V gene is TRBV5-1, the J gene TRBJ1-3, with 7 bases lining up with TRBD1. The V gene's germline CDR1 is SGHRS and CDR2 YFSETQ. The CDR3 is made up of 17 amino acids. Losses at the gene ends were 4 bases for V and 0 bases for J; bases not matched to a gene: 10.

The J gene is TRBJ1-5, the V gene TRBV30; 10 bases are a match to TRBD1. This CDR3 is built from 15 residues. Unmatched junction bases numbered 13, after V lost 3 bases and J lost 11 bases. Germline assignment: CDR1 GTSNPN and CDR2 SVGIG (reference sequence). The CDR3 spells CAWRPGTGASTAQHF. The CDR3 region has the DNA TGTGCCTGGAGGCCTGGGACAGGGGCCTCCACAGCCCAGCATTTT.

The chain links TRBV5-4 to TRBJ2-5; TRBD2 matches 9 bases. The V gene end was trimmed by 0 bases and the J gene end by 6 bases; junction bases not matched to a gene: 3. The CDR3 extends over 14 amino acids. CDR1 is SGHNT and CDR2 is YYREEE in the germline V gene (reference sequence). DNA for the CDR3: TGTGCCAGCAGCTTGGGAGCGGGGGGTCAGACCCAGTACTTC. Encoded protein: CASSLGAGGQTQYF.

The chain couples TRBV11-2 to TRBJ2-1; 7 positions match TRBD1. Germline CDR1 is SGHAT and CDR2 is FQNNGV. V gave up 3 bases and J gave up 6 bases; unmatched junction bases: 5. CDR3 length equals 14 residues. The CDR3 region is CASSFLRTGNEQFF. CDR3 bases: TGTGCCAGCAGCTTCCTGCGGACAGGCAATGAGCAGTTCTTC. Using reference TRBV11-2 and TRBJ2-1 for the parts outside the CDR3, the full variable domain is EAGVAQSPRYKIIEKRQSVAFWCNPISGHATLYWYQQILGQGPKLLIQFQNNGVVDDSQLPKDRFSAERLKGVDSTLKIQPAKLEDSAVYLCASSFLRTGNEQFFGPGTRLTVL.

The V gene is TRBV11-2, the J gene TRBJ2-1; no firm D call. Germline values: CDR1 SGHAT, CDR2 FQNNGV. The CDR3 sequence is 14 residues long. V was pared by 5 bases and J by 8 bases, with 16 bases between. The CDR3 sequence is CASSVRLTPHEQFF. For the CDR3, the DNA is TGTGCCAGCAGCGTCCGGTTAACCCCCCATGAGCAGTTCTTC.

V gene TRBV30 combines with J gene TRBJ1-1; possible D gene TRBD1, 5 bases. Looked up from germline, CDR1 is GTSNPN and CDR2 is SVGIG (reference sequence). This CDR3 comprises 14 residues. Trimming removed 2 bases at V and 5 bases at J, with 15 bases between. CDR3 residues: CAWSTIRGWTEAFF. The CDR3 DNA is TGTGCCTGGAGTACCATACGGGGGTGGACTGAAGCTTTCTTT.

On this clone: At one of its ends the junction is not consistent with the germline gene, which may arise from a read error. V usage is TRBV6-4 and J usage is TRBJ2-2; D is perhaps TRBD2 (6 bases). The length of the CDR3 is 18 residues. In germline, CDR1 is MRHNA, CDR2 SNTAGT. CDR3 DNA: TGTGCCAGCAGTGACTCAGGAGGTGGTCTAGCGAATACCGGGGAGCTGTTTTTT. Protein product: CASSDSGGGLANTGELFF.

J is TRBJ2-3 and V is TRBV6-1, with 7 bases aligning to TRBD1. J lost 1 base, V lost 3 bases, and 4 bases had no gene match. CDR1 is MNHNS and CDR2 is SASEGT in the germline V gene. There are 15 residues in the CDR3. The CDR3 sequence: CASSDLGTGTDTQYF. CDR3 nucleotide sequence: TGTGCCAGCAGTGATCTTGGGACAGGCACAGATACGCAGTATTTT.

The CDR3 region has the DNA TGTGCCAGCAGTTTCGGACTAGCGGGGGGCCAAGAGACCCAGTACTTC. It yields the protein CASSFGLAGGQETQYF. This rearrangement joins TRBV6-5 to TRBJ2-5, with TRBD2 matching 14 bases. Germline trimming cut 4 bases from V and 1 base from J; bases unmatched to any gene: 2. CDR1 is MNHEY, CDR2 SVGAGI, per germline. This CDR3 comprises 16 residues.

CDR3 in DNA: TGTGCCAGCAGTGCCCCGGCAACAGGGGGCCGGTATGGCTACACCTTC. As protein: CASSAPATGGRYGYTF. This sequence joins TRBV28 and TRBJ1-2; the match to TRBD1 covers 9 bases. Germline V gene lookup returns CDR1 MDHEN and CDR2 SYDVKM. The CDR3 runs 16 residues. V dropped 5 bases and J dropped 5; count of bases not matched to a gene: 12.

This chain joins TRBV5-4 and TRBJ2-3, with a tentative D call TRBD2 (6 bases). The CDR3 loop spans 14 amino acids. Germline loops: CDR1 SGHNT, CDR2 YYREEE (reference sequence). V was trimmed by 2 bases and J by 5 bases, leaving 12 bases between them. CDR3 loop: CASSFEGGIDTQYF. CDR3 nucleotides: TGTGCCAGCAGCTTCGAGGGCGGGATAGATACGCAGTATTTT.

J is TRBJ1-1 and V is TRBV5-1, with unresolved D. Germline V gene data show CDR1 as SGHRS and CDR2 as YFSETQ. The germline V and J ends were trimmed by 0 bases and 11 bases, with 14 bases remaining between them. This CDR3 region has 13 residues. Written as DNA, the CDR3 is TGCGCCAGCAGCTTGGGAGGATCCGCTGGCGCTTTCTTT. This codes for CASSLGGSAGAFF.

The chain recombines TRBV6-6 with TRBJ2-3; 8 bases line up with TRBD2. This CDR3 comprises 16 residues. V lost 2 bases and J lost 2; bases outside the gene matches: 6. The germline CDR1 and CDR2 sequences are MNHNY and SVGAGI (reference sequence). The CDR3 DNA follows: TGTGCCAGCAGTTACAATGGCGGGGGGATCACAGATACGCAGTATTTT. Encoded protein: CASSYNGGGITDTQYF.

V gene TRBV5-1 combines with J gene TRBJ2-7, with a possible D match to TRBD2 (6 bases). In germline, CDR1 is SGHRS, CDR2 YFSETQ. V was shortened by 0 bases and J by 11 bases, with 18 bases between the two germline ends. The CDR3 has 14 residues. The CDR3 DNA sequence: TGCGCCAGCAGCTTGGGGCTAGCGCCCTTCGCGAAGTACTTC. It translates to CASSLGLAPFAKYF.

V is TRBV6-5 and J is TRBJ1-2; no definite D call. The V and J ends lost 5 bases and 2 bases respectively, with 15 bases between them. This CDR3 comprises 15 residues. The germline V gene encodes CDR1 MNHEY and CDR2 SVGAGI. CDR3 residues: CASSPTTAANYGYTF. In nucleotides, the CDR3 is TGTGCCAGCAGTCCTACGACGGCGGCGAACTATGGCTACACCTTC.

This sequence joins TRBV28 and TRBJ2-5; 14 bases are a match to TRBD2. CDR3 length equals 18 residues. V shed 1 base and J 5 bases; nucleotides not matched to a gene: 9. Germline assignment: CDR1 MDHEN and CDR2 SYDVKM. The CDR3 here is CASSLSGLGLAGVETQYF. The CDR3 DNA follows: TGTGCCAGCAGTTTATCCGGGCTGGGACTAGCGGGAGTCGAGACCCAGTACTTC.

V gene TRBV7-9 combines with J gene TRBJ2-1; TRBD1 matches at 7 bases. The germline V gene encodes CDR1 SEHNR and CDR2 FQNEAQ (reference sequence). The junction had 9 bases not matched to a gene; V was cut back by 6 bases and J by 1 base. The CDR3 length is 16 residues. As DNA, the CDR3 is TGTGCCAGCAGTCGTTCGGGACAGATGTCCTACAATGAGCAGTTCTTC. Its protein product is CASSRSGQMSYNEQFF.

The rearrangement joins TRBV14 to TRBJ1-1, with 7 bases aligning to TRBD1. CDR3 size: 14 residues. The germline CDR1 and CDR2 sequences are SGHDN and FVKESK. V trimming: 0 bases; J trimming: 10 bases; junction bases outside the gene matches: 8. The CDR3 DNA is TGTGCCAGCAGCCAAGACCGATTTACAGGGGTAGCTTTCTTT. This encodes CASSQDRFTGVAFF.

The chain combines TRBV28 with TRBJ1-1; 11 bases map to TRBD1. Per germline, CDR1 MDHEN and CDR2 SYDVKM. The CDR3 has 14 amino acids. The trim removed 8 bases at V and 4 bases at J, leaving 6 bases unmatched. CDR3 region: CASAGTGGVTEAFF. The CDR3, as DNA: TGTGCCAGCGCGGGGACAGGGGGGGTCACTGAAGCTTTCTTT. Using reference TRBV28 and TRBJ1-1 for the parts outside the CDR3, the full variable domain is DVKVTQSSRYLVKRTGEKVFLECVQDMDHENMFWYRQDPGLGLRLIYFSYDVKMKEKGDIPEGYSVSREKKERFSLILESASTNQTSMYLCASAGTGGVTEAFFGQGTRLTVV.

The chain couples TRBV21-1 to TRBJ1-2; the table's D call, TRBD1, was not checked against the DNA. TRBV21-1 is noted as a pseudogene. This CDR3 is built from 14 residues. DNA of the CDR3: TGTGCCAGCAGCGGCAGAGGACAGGGGGAGGGCTACACCTTC. It specifies CASSGRGQGEGYTF.